This T cell receptor beta chain was recovered during a study of blood T cells in healthy people across ages. A J-beta primer mix and a sample-barcoded 5' primer were used in a second PCR of roughly 7 to 12 cycles. MiXCR, run by TCRdb on the 5' RACE reads, gives a single entry per CDR3 protein. This repertoire shows roughly 1.6 million distinct CDR3 sequences, around 35% found once; its top ten account for around 11%. Germline values: CDR1 SGHVS, CDR2 FNYEAQ. The V and J ends lost 5 bases and 3 bases respectively, with 11 bases between them. The CDR3 consists of 14 residues. This chain uses TRBV7-6 with TRBJ1-5, with D possibly being TRBD1 (6 bases). The sequenced sample consisted of blood. This TCR was recovered from a woman aged 25-40 years in good health. The CDR3 DNA reads TGTGCCAGCAGCCGCGGACAGCACAATCAGCCCCAGCATTTT. It is translated as CASSRGQHNQPQHF.